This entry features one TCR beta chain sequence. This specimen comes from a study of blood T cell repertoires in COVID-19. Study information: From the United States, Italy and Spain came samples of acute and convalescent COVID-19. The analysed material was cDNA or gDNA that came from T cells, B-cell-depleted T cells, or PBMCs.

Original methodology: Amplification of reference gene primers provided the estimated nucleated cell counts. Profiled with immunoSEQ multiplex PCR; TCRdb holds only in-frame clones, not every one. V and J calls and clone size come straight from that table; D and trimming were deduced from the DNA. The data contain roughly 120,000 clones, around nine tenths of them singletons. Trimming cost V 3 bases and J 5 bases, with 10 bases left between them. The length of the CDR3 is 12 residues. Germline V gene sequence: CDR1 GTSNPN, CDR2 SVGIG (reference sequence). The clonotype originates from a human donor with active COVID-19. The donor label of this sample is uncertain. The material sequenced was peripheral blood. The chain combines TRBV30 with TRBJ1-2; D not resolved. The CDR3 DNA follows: TGTGCCTGGAGGTTACAGACGTATGGCTACACCTTC. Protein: CAWRLQTYGYTF.